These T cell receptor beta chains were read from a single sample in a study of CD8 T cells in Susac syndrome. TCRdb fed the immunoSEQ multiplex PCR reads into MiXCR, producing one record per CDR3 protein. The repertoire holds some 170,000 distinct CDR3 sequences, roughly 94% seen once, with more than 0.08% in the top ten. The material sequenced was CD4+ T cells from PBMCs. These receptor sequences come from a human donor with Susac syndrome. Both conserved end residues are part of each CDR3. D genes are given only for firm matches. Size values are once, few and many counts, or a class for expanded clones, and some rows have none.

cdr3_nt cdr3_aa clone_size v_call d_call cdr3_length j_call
TGCGCCAGCAGCTTGGACGGGAGGGCCTTGACAGATACGCAGTATTTT CASSLDGRALTDTQYF . TRBV5-1 TRBD2 16 TRBJ2-3
TGTGCCACCAGTGATCCTACGAGGGGTGAAAAACTGTTTTTT CATSDPTRGEKLFF . TRBV24-1 . 14 TRBJ1-4
TGCAGCGTTGTTACAGAGGGACCAAACCGGGTCTTC CSVVTEGPNRVF . TRBV29-1 . 12 TRBJ2-1
TGTGCCAGCAGTGAAGCGGGAGTGGCCGGGGAGCTGTTTTTT CASSEAGVAGELFF . TRBV2 . 14 TRBJ2-2
TGTGCCAGCAGCTTAATTGCCTGGGCAGATACGCAGTATTTT CASSLIAWADTQYF . TRBV7-2 . 14 TRBJ2-3
TGCAGCGTCATTGGAGCCACTGGGCGGGAGCCGTACGAGCAGTACTTC CSVIGATGREPYEQYF . TRBV29-1 TRBD2 16 TRBJ2-7
TGCAGTGCTAGTTCGGCAGGGGGTTCCTCACCCCTCCACTTT CSASSAGGSSPLHF . TRBV20-1 TRBD1 14 TRBJ1-6
TGTGCCACCAGCAGAGATCAAGGACGGGCCCAAGAGACCCAGTACTTC CATSRDQGRAQETQYF . TRBV15 . 16 TRBJ2-5
TGTGCCAGCAGTCCCCCGGGAGGGGGGGCCTCCTACAATGAGCAGTTCTTC CASSPPGGGASYNEQFF . TRBV6-1 TRBD2 17 TRBJ2-1
TGTGCCAGCAGTTTATCGGGCAGCAGAAACACTGAAGCTTTCTTT CASSLSGSRNTEAFF . TRBV27 . 15 TRBJ1-1
TGTGCCAGCAGCCCAAGTTTAGACAGGGGGGGCGAGCAGTACTTC CASSPSLDRGGEQYF . TRBV3-1 TRBD1 15 TRBJ2-7
TGTGCCTGGACCCCGGACAGGTTTAACGAGCAGTACTTC CAWTPDRFNEQYF once TRBV30 TRBD1 13 TRBJ2-7
TGTGCCAGCAGCTTAGCGCGAATGACATATAATTCACCCCTCCACTTT CASSLARMTYNSPLHF . TRBV7-8 . 16 TRBJ1-6
TGTGCCAGCAGCCCGCGAAAGTTCGAGGGAGACCAAGAGACCCAGTACTTC CASSPRKFEGDQETQYF once TRBV7-6 . 17 TRBJ2-5
TGTGCCAGCAGTTATTTGGAGAACACCGGGGAGCTGTTTTTT CASSYLENTGELFF once TRBV6-2/TRBV6-3 . 14 TRBJ2-2
TGCAGTGCCCCTCGGGACAGGGGGCTTGATTCCTACGAGCAGTACTTC CSAPRDRGLDSYEQYF . TRBV20-1 TRBD1 16 TRBJ2-7
TGTGCCAGCAGCTTAGTCGGTCAAAGGGTTATTAGCTATGGCTACACCTTC CASSLVGQRVISYGYTF . TRBV7-8 . 17 TRBJ1-2
TGTGCCAGCAGGCAACCCCCCCGCCTGGGACCCAAGGGGACCCAGTACTTC CASRQPPRLGPKGTQYF . TRBV14 . 17 TRBJ2-5
TGTGCCAGCAGCTTAGGGGTGGGGGAGACCCAGTACTTC CASSLGVGETQYF . TRBV7-2 . 13 TRBJ2-5
TGTGCCATCAGTGAGTCGAATCGAGACACAGATACGCAGTATTTT CAISESNRDTDTQYF . TRBV10-3 . 15 TRBJ2-3
TGTGCCAGCAGTGAGGGGGCTCGCGATACGCAGTATTTT CASSEGARDTQYF . TRBV2 . 13 TRBJ2-3
TGCAGTGCTGATTCCGGGACTATAATTTCTGGAGATACGCAGTATTTT CSADSGTIISGDTQYF . TRBV20-1 TRBD2 16 TRBJ2-3
TGCAGTGCTAGGGCCGACAGGGTCAATCAGCCCCAGCATTTT CSARADRVNQPQHF . TRBV20-1 TRBD1 14 TRBJ1-5
TGCAGCGTTGAAGAGGTAGGGAGACCTGGGGCCAACGTCCTGACTTTC CSVEEVGRPGANVLTF once TRBV29-1 . 16 TRBJ2-6
TGCAGCGTCGCACAGGGGGCCAATCAGCCCCAGCATTTT CSVAQGANQPQHF . TRBV29-1 TRBD1 13 TRBJ1-5
TGTGCCAGCAGTCCGCAAGCGGGAGCGGGGAATGAGCAGTTCTTC CASSPQAGAGNEQFF . TRBV9 TRBD2 15 TRBJ2-1
TGCAGCGTGGGGGACACGACAAGCAATCAGCCCCAGCATTTT CSVGDTTSNQPQHF . TRBV29-1 . 14 TRBJ1-5
TGCAGCGTGGAAGGGGGAGAAAAGGGTGAGCAGTTCTTC CSVEGGEKGEQFF . TRBV29-1 . 13 TRBJ2-1
TGCAGCGTTGTAGGGTCCGGGGAGCTGTTTTTT CSVVGSGELFF . TRBV29-1 . 11 TRBJ2-2
TGCAGCGTAGTACTACAGGGAGAGTACACTGAAGCTTTCTTT CSVVLQGEYTEAFF . TRBV29-1 . 14 TRBJ1-1
TGTGCCTGGCTGCGTATGACCCCCGACCACCTTGGCCGCAATGAGCAGTTCTTC CAWLRMTPDHLGRNEQFF . TRBV30 . 18 TRBJ2-1
TGTGCCAGCAGTTTTTTCGAGCAGTACTTC CASSFFEQYF once TRBV28 . 10 TRBJ2-7
TGCAGTGCTAGGCACCCTAACCGTCGACAGGGGAACTATGGCTACACCTTC CSARHPNRRQGNYGYTF . TRBV20-1 TRBD1 17 TRBJ1-2
TGTGCCAGCAGTTTACAGGGTATGGAGACCCAGTACTTC CASSLQGMETQYF . TRBV12-3/TRBV12-4 . 13 TRBJ2-5
TGTGCCAGTAGTACTACGGGCTCTTTACATGAGCAGTTCTTC CASSTTGSLHEQFF . TRBV19 . 14 TRBJ2-1
TGCAGTGCTCCAAGGACTAGCGGAGGGAGCTCCTACAATGAGCAGTTCTTC CSAPRTSGGSSYNEQFF . TRBV20-1 TRBD2 17 TRBJ2-1
TGTGCCAGCAGTCGTGGGATTGAAGCTTTCTTT CASSRGIEAFF once TRBV28 . 11 TRBJ1-1
TGCAGCGTTGAAGGCGCGAGAGGAAACACCATATATTTT CSVEGARGNTIYF . TRBV29-1 . 13 TRBJ1-3
TGTGCCTGGAGGACATGGGGGGGCTACAATGAGCAGTTCTTC CAWRTWGGYNEQFF . TRBV30 TRBD2 14 TRBJ2-1
TGCAGTGAGGGGGGGGCCTTCGGAGATGAGCAGTTCTTC CSEGGAFGDEQFF . TRBV29-1 . 13 TRBJ2-1
TGTGCCAGCAGCCAAGGGACAGGGAGCAATCAGCCCCAGCATTTT CASSQGTGSNQPQHF few TRBV3-1 TRBD1 15 TRBJ1-5